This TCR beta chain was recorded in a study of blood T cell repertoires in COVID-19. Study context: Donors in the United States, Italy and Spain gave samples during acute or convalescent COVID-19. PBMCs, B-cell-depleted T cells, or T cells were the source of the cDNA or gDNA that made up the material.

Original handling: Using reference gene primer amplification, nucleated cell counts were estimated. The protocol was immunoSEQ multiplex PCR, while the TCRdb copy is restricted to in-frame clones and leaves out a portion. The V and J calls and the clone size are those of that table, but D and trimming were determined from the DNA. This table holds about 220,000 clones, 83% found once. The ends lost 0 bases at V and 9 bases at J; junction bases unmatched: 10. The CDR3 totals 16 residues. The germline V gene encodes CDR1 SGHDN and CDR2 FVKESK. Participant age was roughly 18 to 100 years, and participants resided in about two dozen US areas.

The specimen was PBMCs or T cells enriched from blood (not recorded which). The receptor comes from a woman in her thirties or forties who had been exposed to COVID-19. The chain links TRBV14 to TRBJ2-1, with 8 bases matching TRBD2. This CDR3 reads CASSQDIRGGYGEQFF. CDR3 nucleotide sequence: TGTGCCAGCAGCCAAGATATTCGGGGGGGGTATGGTGAGCAGTTCTTC.